These 21 T cell receptor beta chains share one sample of origin, sequenced in a study of T cells in Graves' hyperthyroidism and ophthalmopathy. Amplified TCR beta CDR3 regions derived from RNA transcripts. Using the HTBI primer set, a first-round RT-PCR was run on the TCR CDR3. Each CDR3 protein is one row after TCRdb ran MiXCR on the multiplex PCR reads. The table shows around 690,000 distinct CDR3 sequences, with about a fifth occurring only once. Input material: blood. These receptors were collected from a young man with Graves' ophthalmopathy.

This clonotype was observed a few times. The chain employs TRBV11-2 and TRBJ2-7; the D gene is possibly TRBD1 (5 bases). The CDR3 has 14 amino acids. V shed 7 bases and J shed 4 bases, with 17 bases lying between them. Looked up from germline, CDR1 is SGHAT and CDR2 is FQNNGV. The chain's CDR3 is CASTDPRRVYEQYF. CDR3 DNA sequence: TGTGCCAGCACCGACCCCCGCAGGGTGTACGAGCAGTACTTC.

This clonotype was observed at least ten times. The V call is TRBV18, the J call TRBJ2-3; D is ambiguous. The CDR3 is 13 residues long. V lost 3 bases and J 5 bases, leaving 9 bases between the germline ends. The V gene's germline CDR1 is KGHSH and CDR2 LQKENI. In nucleotides, the CDR3 is TGTGCCAGCTCACCCGGGTCCGGAGATACGCAGTATTTT. Translating gives CASSPGSGDTQYF.

This clonotype came up many times. The chain is built from TRBV18 and TRBJ1-1; D may be TRBD1 (5 bases). Germline assignment: CDR1 KGHSH and CDR2 LQKENI. The CDR3 is 13 residues long. The V gene lost 3 bases and the J gene lost 4 bases, with 9 bases spanning the gap. CDR3 DNA: TGTGCCAGCTCACCCCGACAGCCCACTGAAGCTTTCTTT. Amino acid sequence: CASSPRQPTEAFF.

The chain joins TRBV5-5 to TRBJ1-1; possible D gene TRBD1, 5 bases. Germline V CDR1 and CDR2: SGHKS, YYEKEE (reference sequence). V was clipped by 6 bases and J by 1 base, with 16 bases between them. This CDR3 has 15 amino acids. The CDR3 nucleotides are TGTGCCAGCACGAGGGACGCAGGGAAGAACACTGAAGCTTTCTTT. This gives the protein CASTRDAGKNTEAFF.

The sample holds many counts of this clonotype. This chain uses TRBV28 with TRBJ2-4, with unresolved D. This CDR3 is built from 11 residues. The V gene's germline CDR1 is MDHEN and CDR2 SYDVKM. V lost 6 bases and J lost 6, with 6 bases in between. CDR3 in DNA: TGTGCCAGCAGGTGGGGAAACATTCAGTACTTC. This codes for CASRWGNIQYF.

This clonotype was seen many times. The V and J genes are TRBV2 and TRBJ2-6, with a possible D match to TRBD1 (6 bases). The CDR3 totals 14 residues. Germline assignment: CDR1 SNHLY and CDR2 FYNNEI. V was cut by 9 bases and J by 1 base, with 10 bases left in between. The CDR3 reads CASDRLSGANVLTF. CDR3 nucleotides: TGTGCCAGTGACAGGTTGTCTGGGGCCAACGTCCTGACTTTC.

This clonotype was picked up many times. The chain employs TRBV12-3 or TRBV12-4 and TRBJ2-7; D may match TRBD1 or TRBD2 (5 bases each). This CDR3 contains 14 residues. V gave up 6 bases and J gave up 2 bases, with 14 bases separating them. The CDR3 nucleotides are TGTGCCAGCAGATCGTCCGGGACGCCCTACGAGCAGTACTTC. The encoded protein is CASRSSGTPYEQYF.

The J gene is TRBJ1-1, the V gene TRBV19; 8 positions agree with TRBD1. J was trimmed by 3 bases and V by 4 bases; bases with no gene match: 10. The CDR3 is 16 amino acids. Per germline, CDR1 LNHDA and CDR2 SQIVND (reference sequence). DNA for the CDR3: TGTGCCAGTAGTAAACCAGACAGGGGAGTGTACACTGAAGCTTTCTTT. Translated, it gives CASSKPDRGVYTEAFF.

This rearrangement joins TRBV28 to TRBJ2-5; the D is unclear. This CDR3 has 11 residues. Germline assignment: CDR1 MDHEN and CDR2 SYDVKM. V was clipped by 3 bases and J by 6 bases, with 5 bases between them. CDR3 loop: CASSFLKTQYF. The DNA of the CDR3 is TGTGCCAGCAGTTTTTTGAAGACCCAGTACTTC. Supplemented by reference TRBV28 and TRBJ2-5, the full variable domain reads DVKVTQSSRYLVKRTGEKVFLECVQDMDHENMFWYRQDPGLGLRLIYFSYDVKMKEKGDIPEGYSVSREKKERFSLILESASTNQTSMYLCASSFLKTQYFGPGTRLLVL.

V gene TRBV5-6 combines with J gene TRBJ2-7; 8 nucleotides agree with TRBD2. This CDR3 has 16 amino acids. Germline assignment: CDR1 SGHDT and CDR2 YYEEEE. Germline trimming cut 3 bases from V and 4 bases from J; bases unmatched to any gene: 12. CDR3 nucleotides: TGTGCCAGCAGCTCCGTACCCGGGACTAGGGCGTACGAGCAGTACTTC. Its protein is CASSSVPGTRAYEQYF.

This clonotype occurred many times. This chain joins TRBV5-1 and TRBJ2-7; TRBD1 agrees at 7 bases. The CDR3 extends over 14 amino acids. V lost 4 bases to trimming and J lost 2 bases; unmatched junction nucleotides: 6. CDR1 is SGHRS, CDR2 YFSETQ, per germline. The CDR3 DNA reads as TGCGCCAGCAGCCTGGACAGGTCTACCTACGAGCAGTACTTC. Translating it yields CASSLDRSTYEQYF.

The genes are TRBV12-3 or TRBV12-4 and TRBJ2-2; 12 nucleotides agree with TRBD2. The CDR3 totals 14 residues. The trim removed 3 bases at V and 8 bases at J, leaving 1 base unmatched. The DNA of the CDR3 is TGTGCCAGCAGTTTTACTAGCGGGAGGGGGGAGCTGTTTTTT. Its translation is CASSFTSGRGELFF.

There are many counts of this clonotype. The chain carries TRBV5-1 and TRBJ2-1, with TRBD2 matching over 8 bases. CDR3 size: 14 residues. Germline V gives CDR1 SGHRS, CDR2 YFSETQ. With V trimmed by 8 bases and J by 6 bases, 10 bases remained unmatched. CDR3 nucleotide sequence: TGCGCCAGAATCGGGGGGGCGAGCGGCAATGAGCAGTTCTTC. Encoded protein: CARIGGASGNEQFF.

The chain carries TRBV11-2 and TRBJ2-1; TRBD1 is a possible D gene (6 bases). V lost 0 bases and J lost 1, with 10 bases in between. This CDR3 contains 16 residues. Looked up from germline, CDR1 is SGHAT and CDR2 is FQNNGV. The CDR3 coding sequence is TGTGCCAGCAGCTTAGACGGAGACAGGTCCTACAATGAGCAGTTCTTC. Translation gives CASSLDGDRSYNEQFF. The entire variable domain, with the rest obtained from reference TRBV11-2 and TRBJ2-1, is as follows: EAGVAQSPRYKIIEKRQSVAFWCNPISGHATLYWYQQILGQGPKLLIQFQNNGVVDDSQLPKDRFSAERLKGVDSTLKIQPAKLEDSAVYLCASSLDGDRSYNEQFFGPGTRLTVL.

This clonotype turned up a few times. The chain links TRBV12-5 to TRBJ1-1; D is undetermined. Germline CDR1 reads LGHNT; CDR2 reads FRNRAP. V lost 7 bases to trimming and J lost 0 bases, with 9 bases between them. The length of the CDR3 is 13 residues. The CDR3 bases are TGTGCTAGTGCGGGTGGAGTGAACACTGAAGCTTTCTTT. Encoded protein: CASAGGVNTEAFF.

CDR3 sequence reads: CASSLKQRAAYEQYF. CDR3 in DNA: TGCGCCAGCAGCCTCAAGCAAAGAGCAGCCTACGAGCAGTACTTC. The chain is built from TRBV4-1 and TRBJ2-7, with unresolved D. The CDR3 sequence is 15 residues long. Germline V gene sequence: CDR1 MGHRA, CDR2 YSYEKL. Trimming cost V 4 bases and J 2 bases, with 15 bases left between them.

This clonotype has more than one count but fewer than ten. V usage is TRBV27 and J usage is TRBJ2-7, with 7 bases fitting TRBD1. V shed 6 bases, J shed 2 bases, and the junction held 10 bases outside the gene matches. Germline CDR1 is MNHEY and CDR2 is SMNVEV (reference sequence). The CDR3 spans 15 residues. The CDR3 here is CASSPRQGKPYEQYF. DNA for the CDR3: TGTGCCAGCAGCCCCCGACAGGGCAAGCCCTACGAGCAGTACTTC.

In this sample, this clonotype turned up many times. CDR3 residues: CASSDFDSKNTEAFF. In nucleotides, the CDR3 is TGTGCCAGCAGTGACTTTGACAGCAAGAACACTGAAGCTTTCTTT. The V and J genes are TRBV6-1 and TRBJ1-1; tentatively, D is TRBD1 (5 bases). Germline assignment: CDR1 MNHNS and CDR2 SASEGT. V lost 3 bases, J lost 1 base, and 12 bases lay in between. The CDR3 covers 15 residues.

The chain has TRBV28 and TRBJ2-1; 9 bases fit TRBD1. The CDR3 has 16 amino acids. Germline V lookup: CDR1 MDHEN, CDR2 SYDVKM. J was trimmed by 7 bases and V by 0 bases; bases with no gene match: 7. This CDR3 is CASSLCPGTGLNEQFF. The CDR3 nucleotides read TGTGCCAGCAGTTTATGCCCCGGGACAGGGTTGAATGAGCAGTTCTTC.

This clonotype has more than one count but fewer than ten. J is TRBJ1-5 and V is TRBV9; tentatively, D is TRBD1 (5 bases). Germline V gene sequence: CDR1 SGDLS, CDR2 YYNGEE. The CDR3 runs to 14 residues. V lost 3 bases, J lost 2 bases, and 9 bases lay in between. CDR3 DNA sequence: TGTGCCAGCAGCGGTGACAGCGGCAATCAGCCCCAGCATTTT. Residues: CASSGDSGNQPQHF.

This clonotype was seen more than once but under ten times. The chain carries TRBV12-3 or TRBV12-4 and TRBJ2-3; D is ambiguous. V lost 6 bases and J lost 9, with 10 bases in between. The CDR3 loop spans 11 amino acids. CDR3 coding DNA: TGTGCCAGCAGGAAACAAGCCACGCAGTATTTT. As protein: CASRKQATQYF.